The 22 T cell receptor beta chains presented below share a single source sample, sequenced in a study of cytomegalovirus exposure and HLA in healthy donors. The PCR used 60 Vbeta and 13 Jbeta primers. Repertoires were generated with immunoSEQ multiplex PCR, while TCRdb's copy carries only in-frame clones and drops some. The sample holds 150,000 to 200,000 clones, about three quarters seen once. The sequencing input was PBMCs. Source of these receptors: a woman aged 40 to 50 in good health and CMV-seronegative.

As to this clone: An end of the junction differs from the germline gene, which may be a read error. The chain uses TRBV29-1 and TRBJ1-1; the D is unclear. CDR1 SQVTM and CDR2 ANQGSEA come from the germline V gene. The CDR3 length is 12 residues. The CDR3 bases are TGCAGCGTTGGGAGAGGGAACGCTGAAGCTTTCTTT. Residues: CSVGRGNAEAFF. Full variable domain (missing parts from reference TRBV29-1 and TRBJ1-1): SAVISQKPSRDICQRGTSLTIQCQVDSQVTMMFWYRQQPGQSLTLIATANQGSEATYESGFVIDKFPISRPNLTFSTLTVSNMSPEDSSIYLCSVGRGNAEAFFGQGTRLTVV.

This clone was observed once. The V gene is TRBV2, the J gene TRBJ1-1; D is ambiguous. V dropped 5 bases and J dropped 5 bases, with 18 bases sitting between them. This CDR3 spans 15 amino acids. Germline CDR1 is SNHLY and CDR2 is FYNNEI. The CDR3 coding sequence is TGTGCCAGCAGTTCCCGACGACCGATCGGGACTGAAGCTTTCTTT. Its translation: CASSSRRPIGTEAFF.

The rearrangement links TRBV11-2 to TRBJ2-2; 7 bases match TRBD2. Per germline, CDR1 SGHAT and CDR2 FQNNGV. Germline trimming cut 6 bases from V and 5 bases from J; bases unmatched to any gene: 9. This CDR3 spans 15 amino acids. The CDR3 reads CASRAGLGGTGELFF. The DNA for the CDR3 is TGTGCCAGCAGGGCCGGACTAGGCGGGACCGGGGAGCTGTTTTTT. Filled out from reference TRBV11-2 and TRBJ2-2, the complete variable domain reads EAGVAQSPRYKIIEKRQSVAFWCNPISGHATLYWYQQILGQGPKLLIQFQNNGVVDDSQLPKDRFSAERLKGVDSTLKIQPAKLEDSAVYLCASRAGLGGTGELFFGEGSRLTVL.

J is TRBJ2-1 and V is TRBV4-1; 7 bases are shared with TRBD2. CDR1 is MGHRA and CDR2 is YSYEKL in the germline V gene. The V gene end was trimmed by 0 bases and the J gene end by 7 bases; junction bases not matched to a gene: 12. The CDR3 runs to 17 residues. This CDR3 is CASSQESAGAPVNEQFF. The CDR3 DNA follows: TGCGCCAGCAGCCAAGAGTCGGCGGGAGCACCAGTGAATGAGCAGTTCTTC.

This clone has only a few counts. The V and J genes are TRBV11-2 and TRBJ1-4; no firm D call. Trimming took 0 bases from V and 13 from J, leaving 9 bases between them. Looked up from germline, CDR1 is SGHAT and CDR2 is FQNNGV. This CDR3 comprises 12 residues. CDR3 sequence: CASSLDLQRLFF. The CDR3 region has the DNA TGTGCCAGCAGCTTAGATCTCCAGCGACTGTTTTTT. Based on the CDR3 plus reference TRBV11-2 and TRBJ1-4, the full variable domain is EAGVAQSPRYKIIEKRQSVAFWCNPISGHATLYWYQQILGQGPKLLIQFQNNGVVDDSQLPKDRFSAERLKGVDSTLKIQPAKLEDSAVYLCASSLDLQRLFFGSGTQLSVL.

This sequence joins TRBV6-5 and TRBJ2-3, with 7 bases lining up with TRBD2. This CDR3 is 14 amino acids long. With 6 bases clipped from V and 4 bases from J, the junction kept 7 bases outside the gene matches. Germline assignment: CDR1 MNHEY and CDR2 SVGAGI. In nucleotides, the CDR3 is TGTGCCAGCAGCAAAGGACTAGAAGCAGATACGCAGTATTTT. This encodes CASSKGLEADTQYF.

The gene calls are TRBV27 and TRBJ1-1, with TRBD1 matching over 9 bases. Germline CDR1 is MNHEY and CDR2 is SMNVEV (reference sequence). The CDR3 has 15 residues. V lost 5 bases, J lost 5 bases, and 9 bases stayed unmatched. DNA of the CDR3: TGTGCCAGCAGTCTTCTACGACAGGGGGAGACTGAAGCTTTCTTT. Amino acid sequence: CASSLLRQGETEAFF.

There are a few counts of this clone. This rearrangement joins TRBV10-3 to TRBJ2-1, with 8 bases fitting TRBD2. CDR3 size: 12 residues. Looked up from germline, CDR1 is ENHRY and CDR2 is SYGVKD. V shed 7 bases and J 7 bases; nucleotides not matched to a gene: 3. CDR3: CAITASGNEQFF. The CDR3 bases are TGTGCCATCACCGCTAGCGGGAATGAGCAGTTCTTC.

The chain joins TRBV30 to TRBJ2-7, with D perhaps matching TRBD2 (5 bases). The CDR3 consists of 15 residues. Trimming removed 2 bases from V and 3 bases from J, with 17 bases in between. CDR1 is GTSNPN and CDR2 is SVGIG in the germline V gene (reference sequence). Written as DNA, the CDR3 is TGTGCCTGGAGTTCCGGACTGATTTTTGGCTACGAGCAGTACTTC. Its protein product is CAWSSGLIFGYEQYF.

The V gene is TRBV5-1, the J gene TRBJ2-1; 11 nucleotides agree with TRBD1. This CDR3 is built from 15 residues. Germline assignment: CDR1 SGHRS and CDR2 YFSETQ. The junction had 4 bases not matched to a gene; V was cut back by 2 bases and J by 6 bases. The CDR3 region has the DNA TGCGCCAGCAGCTTAGGACAGGGGGCTTTCAATGAGCAGTTCTTC. It translates to CASSLGQGAFNEQFF. The full variable domain, with the rest looked up from reference TRBV5-1 and TRBJ2-1, is KAGVTQTPRYLIKTRGQQVTLSCSPISGHRSVSWYQQTPGQGLQFLFEYFSETQRNKGNFPGRFSGRQFSNSRSEMNVSTLELGDSALYLCASSLGQGAFNEQFFGPGTRLTVL.

The chain uses TRBV11-1 and TRBJ2-3; 7 bases line up with TRBD2. V was pared by 4 bases and J by 1 base, with 5 bases of the junction left unmatched. The CDR3 is 15 residues long. In germline, CDR1 is SGHAT, CDR2 FQDESV (reference sequence). CDR3 residues: CASSSTSFRTDTQYF. In DNA, the CDR3 is TGTGCCAGCAGCTCGACTAGCTTTCGCACAGATACGCAGTATTTT.

In the case of this clone: One junction end disagrees with the germline gene, perhaps due to a read error. J is TRBJ1-2 and V is TRBV15; 9 nucleotides match TRBD1. In germline, CDR1 is LNHNV, CDR2 YYDKDF (reference sequence). CDR3 length: 14 residues. The chain's CDR3 is CATSRDGTGWGYIF. The CDR3 DNA is TGTGCCACCAGCAGAGATGGGACAGGGTGGGGCTACATCTTC.

This clone was detected only once. This chain connects TRBV11-2 to TRBJ2-3; 8 nucleotides align to TRBD2. Trimming took 2 bases from V and 1 from J; bases not matched to a gene: 8. Germline V gives CDR1 SGHAT, CDR2 FQNNGV. This CDR3 has 17 residues. In DNA, the CDR3 is TGTGCCAGCAGCTTAACCCCCGGGCGGGGGGGCACAGATACGCAGTATTTT. As protein: CASSLTPGRGGTDTQYF.

The chain employs TRBV11-3 and TRBJ2-2, with TRBD2 identical over 9 bases. CDR3 length: 16 residues. V lost 1 base and J lost 3; bases outside the gene matches: 3. Germline loops: CDR1 SGHNT, CDR2 YENEEA. The CDR3, as DNA: TGTGCCAGCAGCTTAGTTGGGACTAGCTACACCGGGGAGCTGTTTTTT. Protein: CASSLVGTSYTGELFF.

The rearrangement uses TRBV25-1 and TRBJ2-2; the D gene is possibly TRBD2 (6 bases). Germline CDR1 is MGHDK and CDR2 is SYGVNS. CDR3 size: 16 residues. Deletions cut 3 bases from V and 5 bases from J, with 16 bases between. CDR3 DNA: TGTGCCAGCAGTGAGAGTGGGAGCGGAGGGACCGGGGAGCTGTTTTTT. Its translation: CASSESGSGGTGELFF. The full variable domain, with the rest looked up from reference TRBV25-1 and TRBJ2-2, is EADIYQTPRYLVIGTGKKITLECSQTMGHDKMYWYQQDPGMELHLIHYSYGVNSTEKGDLSSESTVSRIRTEHFPLTLESARPSHTSQYLCASSESGSGGTGELFFGEGSRLTVL.

This rearrangement joins TRBV15 to TRBJ1-6; D gene ambiguous. Germline-derived CDR1 and CDR2 are LNHNV and YYDKDF (reference sequence). CDR3 length equals 13 residues. The V end lost 5 bases, the J end lost 12 bases, and 14 bases lay between the germline ends. The DNA of the CDR3 is TGTGCCACCAGCTGGCCCGGGCGGGAACCCCTCCACTTT. This codes for CATSWPGREPLHF.

The J gene is TRBJ1-2, the V gene TRBV5-1; D remains ambiguous. Deletions cut 0 bases from V and 4 bases from J, with 10 bases between. The CDR3 extends over 14 amino acids. Germline CDR1 and CDR2: SGHRS and YFSETQ. The CDR3: CASSLEAGAYGYTF. The CDR3 DNA is TGCGCCAGCAGCTTGGAGGCCGGAGCCTATGGCTACACCTTC.

This clone was picked up one time. The chain couples TRBV4-2 to TRBJ2-1; 8 nucleotides align to TRBD2. The germline gives CDR1 LGHNA, CDR2 YNFKEQ. CDR3 size: 16 residues. The V gene end was trimmed by 4 bases and the J gene end by 3 bases; junction bases not matched to a gene: 8. In DNA, the CDR3 is TGTGCCAGCAGCCCGTTAAAACTAGCGGTCTACAATGAGCAGTTCTTC. It codes for CASSPLKLAVYNEQFF.

This clone was seen a few times. The chain links TRBV4-3 to TRBJ2-1, with D unclear. Per the germline V gene, CDR1 is LGHNA and CDR2 is YSLEER. The CDR3 is 14 residues long. Trimming left V 0 bases short and J 4 bases short, with 7 bases between. The CDR3 is CASSQDGRYNEQFF. In nucleotides, the CDR3 is TGCGCCAGCAGCCAAGATGGCAGGTACAATGAGCAGTTCTTC.

The chain joins TRBV5-1 to TRBJ2-5, with D possibly matching TRBD1 (5 bases). This CDR3 contains 14 residues. Trimming shortened V by 1 base and J by 3 bases, and 10 bases separated the two germline ends. In germline, CDR1 is SGHRS, CDR2 YFSETQ. Here the CDR3 DNA reads TGCGCCAGCAGCTTGAGAACAGGTGAAGAGACCCAGTACTTC. This translates into CASSLRTGEETQYF.

This clone has a handful of counts. The gene calls are TRBV5-3 and TRBJ2-7; D may be TRBD1 (5 bases). TRBV5-3 has ORF status, its function being uncertain. V lost 10 bases and J 3 bases, leaving 17 bases between the germline ends. The CDR3 covers 13 residues. CDR3 sequence (DNA): TGTGCCGCATTCGGCAGGGTGGACTACGAGCAGTACTTC. Translating gives CAAFGRVDYEQYF.

This clone has a single count. The V call is TRBV2, the J call TRBJ1-5; D unresolved. Trimming took off 7 bases at V and 0 bases at J, with 10 bases between the two ends. From germline, CDR1 is SNHLY and CDR2 FYNNEI. This CDR3 is built from 14 residues. As DNA, the CDR3 is TGTGCCAGCAACCTAATCAATAGCAATCAGCCCCAGCATTTT. Protein: CASNLINSNQPQHF.